A few counts support the clone carrying this TCR beta chain. Its antigen remains unknown. The sample belongs to a study of vaccination and CD4 T cells after COVID-19. Study conclusions and caveats: Within the convalescent patients, a median about 89% of the SARS-CoV-2-reactive clones were ones that appeared only post-vaccination.

This sample's treatment: approximately 9-day PBMC culture with coronavirus spike peptide pools or control peptides (ViraFEST assay). PBMCs, plated at roughly 2.2 million per well, were grown in the presence of around 10 IU/ml IL-2 and about 10 ug/ml peptide pools. Sequence data for DNA of cultured CD4+ T cells were generated by the Oncomine TCR Beta short-read assay. TCRdb reprocessed the PCR reads with MiXCR, giving one entry per CDR3 protein. The sample lists about 20,000 distinct CDR3 sequences; more than 45% were seen once. Germline-derived CDR1 and CDR2 are MNHNS and SASEGT. V lost 6 bases and J lost 2, with 17 bases in between. CDR3 size: 16 residues.

Sequenced material: CD4+ T cells from blood, cultured in vitro, taken before SARS-CoV-2 vaccination. This clonotype was obtained from a human donor who had recovered from COVID-19. V and J are TRBV6-1 and TRBJ1-3; D unclear. CDR3 amino acids: CASSLGEPRAGNTIYF. The CDR3 DNA follows: TGTGCCAGCAGCCTGGGAGAACCAAGAGCTGGAAACACCATATATTTT.